This TCR beta chain came from a study of blood T cells in healthy people across ages. Overall study results and limits: Expanded clonotype changes were possibly confounded by unknown donor CMV status.

V lost 3 bases, J lost 9 bases, and 10 bases stayed unmatched. CDR3 length: 15 amino acids. From germline, CDR1 is SGHRS and CDR2 YFSETQ. Combining a sample-barcoded 5' primer with a J-beta primer mix, a second PCR ran for roughly 7 to 12 cycles. TCRdb ran MiXCR on the 5' RACE reads and lists one entry per CDR3 protein. Of some 560,000 distinct CDR3 sequences in the sample, about 29% were seen once. Comments on this clonotype: Antigen unknown.

This sample also belongs to another study, concerning T cells of mothers and their children.

The clonotype comes from a boy aged 2 to 10 in good health. The sequencing sample was made of blood. The V and J genes are TRBV5-1 and TRBJ2-1, with 9 nucleotides matching TRBD2. The CDR3 coding sequence is TGCGCCAGCAGCTGGATAGCGGGAGACACCCTTGAGCAGTTCTTC. It is translated as CASSWIAGDTLEQFF.